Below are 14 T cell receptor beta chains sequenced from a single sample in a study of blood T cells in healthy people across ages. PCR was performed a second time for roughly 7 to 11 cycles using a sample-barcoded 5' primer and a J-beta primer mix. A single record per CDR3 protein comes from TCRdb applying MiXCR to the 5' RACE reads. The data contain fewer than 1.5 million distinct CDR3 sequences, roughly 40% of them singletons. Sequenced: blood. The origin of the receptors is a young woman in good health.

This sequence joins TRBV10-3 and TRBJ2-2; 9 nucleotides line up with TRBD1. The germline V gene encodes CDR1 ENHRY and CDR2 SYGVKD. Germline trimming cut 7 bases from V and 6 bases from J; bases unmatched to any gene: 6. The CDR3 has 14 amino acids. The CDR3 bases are TGTGCCATCACTTCGACAGGGGGTCCCGGGGAGCTGTTTTTT. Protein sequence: CAITSTGGPGELFF.

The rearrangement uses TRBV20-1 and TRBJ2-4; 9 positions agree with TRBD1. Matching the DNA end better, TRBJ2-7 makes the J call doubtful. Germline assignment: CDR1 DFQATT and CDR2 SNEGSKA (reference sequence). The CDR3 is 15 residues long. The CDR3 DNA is TGCAGTGCTAGACAAGGACAGGGGCTCTCTTACGAGCAGTACTTC. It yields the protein CSARQGQGLSYEQYF.

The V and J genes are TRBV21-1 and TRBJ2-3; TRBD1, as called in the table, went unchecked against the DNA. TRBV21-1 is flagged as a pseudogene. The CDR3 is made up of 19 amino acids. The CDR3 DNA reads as TGTGCCAGCAGCAAGGTACAGGACAGGGCCCCCCACAGCACAGATACGCAGTATTTT. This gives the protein CASSKVQDRAPHSTDTQYF.

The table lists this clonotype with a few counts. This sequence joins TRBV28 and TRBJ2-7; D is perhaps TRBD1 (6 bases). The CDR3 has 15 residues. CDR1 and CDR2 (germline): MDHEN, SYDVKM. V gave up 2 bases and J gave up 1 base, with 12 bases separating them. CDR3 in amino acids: CASSLIQGLSYEQYF. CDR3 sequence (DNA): TGTGCCAGCAGTTTAATTCAGGGGCTTTCCTACGAGCAGTACTTC.

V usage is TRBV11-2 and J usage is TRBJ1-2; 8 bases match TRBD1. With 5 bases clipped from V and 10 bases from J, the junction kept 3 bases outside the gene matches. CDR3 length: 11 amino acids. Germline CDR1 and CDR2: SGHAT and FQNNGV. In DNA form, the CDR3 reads TGTGCCAGCAGCCAGGGACAGGACTACACCTTC. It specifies CASSQGQDYTF. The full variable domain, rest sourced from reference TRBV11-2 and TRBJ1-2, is EAGVAQSPRYKIIEKRQSVAFWCNPISGHATLYWYQQILGQGPKLLIQFQNNGVVDDSQLPKDRFSAERLKGVDSTLKIQPAKLEDSAVYLCASSQGQDYTFGSGTRLTVV.

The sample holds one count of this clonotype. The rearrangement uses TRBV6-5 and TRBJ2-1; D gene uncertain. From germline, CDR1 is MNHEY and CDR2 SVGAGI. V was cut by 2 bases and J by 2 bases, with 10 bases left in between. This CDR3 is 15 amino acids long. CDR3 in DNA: TGTGCCAGCAGTTACCGAGGCAGTACCTACAATGAGCAGTTCTTC. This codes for CASSYRGSTYNEQFF.

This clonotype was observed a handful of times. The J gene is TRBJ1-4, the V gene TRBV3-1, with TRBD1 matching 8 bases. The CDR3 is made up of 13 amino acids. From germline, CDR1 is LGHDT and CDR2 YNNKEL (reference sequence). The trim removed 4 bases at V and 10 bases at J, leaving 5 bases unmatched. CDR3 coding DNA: TGTGCCAGCAGCCCCGGACAGGGCCGAAAACTGTTTTTT. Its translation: CASSPGQGRKLFF. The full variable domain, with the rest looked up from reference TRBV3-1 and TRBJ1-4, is DTAVSQTPKYLVTQMGNDKSIKCEQNLGHDTMYWYKQDSKKFLKIMFSYNNKELIINETVPNRFSPKSPDKAHLNLHINSLELGDSAVYFCASSPGQGRKLFFGSGTQLSVL.

The CDR3 bases are TGTGCCAGCAGCCACGCGGGCCCTCAAGAGACCCAGTACTTC. It codes for CASSHAGPQETQYF. The chain joins TRBV4-2 to TRBJ2-5; possible D gene TRBD2, 5 bases. V lost 3 bases and J 2 bases, leaving 10 bases between the germline ends. Germline V gene lookup returns CDR1 LGHNA and CDR2 YNFKEQ. CDR3 size: 14 residues.

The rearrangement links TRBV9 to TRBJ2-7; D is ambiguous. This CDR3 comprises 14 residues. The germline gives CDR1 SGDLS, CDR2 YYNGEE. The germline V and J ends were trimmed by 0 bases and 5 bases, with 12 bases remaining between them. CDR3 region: CASSVAPSSHEQYF. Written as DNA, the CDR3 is TGTGCCAGCAGCGTAGCTCCAAGCAGCCACGAGCAGTACTTC.

The CDR3 DNA reads TGTGCCATCAGGCAGGGGGTGCGCAATGAGCAGTTCTTC. Its translation is CAIRQGVRNEQFF. The V call is TRBV10-3, the J call TRBJ2-1; 7 nucleotides align to TRBD1. Germline values: CDR1 ENHRY, CDR2 SYGVKD. V lost 6 bases and J lost 6; bases outside the gene matches: 5. CDR3 size: 13 residues.

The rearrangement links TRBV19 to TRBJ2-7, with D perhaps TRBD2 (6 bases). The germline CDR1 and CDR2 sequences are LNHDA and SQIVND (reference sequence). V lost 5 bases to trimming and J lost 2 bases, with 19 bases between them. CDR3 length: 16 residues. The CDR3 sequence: CASSPRDRGNPYEQYF. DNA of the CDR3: TGTGCCAGTAGTCCGCGGGACCGTGGTAATCCCTACGAGCAGTACTTC.

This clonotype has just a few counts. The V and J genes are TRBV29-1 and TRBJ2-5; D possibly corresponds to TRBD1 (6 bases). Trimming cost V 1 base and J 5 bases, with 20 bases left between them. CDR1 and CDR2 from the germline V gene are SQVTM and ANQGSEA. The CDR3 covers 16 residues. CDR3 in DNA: TGCAGCGTTGAAGGGTTGCCACAGGGATTTTGGGAGACCCAGTACTTC. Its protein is CSVEGLPQGFWETQYF.

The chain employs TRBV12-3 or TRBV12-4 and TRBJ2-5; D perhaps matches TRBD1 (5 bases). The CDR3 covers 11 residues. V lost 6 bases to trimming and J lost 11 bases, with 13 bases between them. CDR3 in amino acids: CASRWGNEQYF. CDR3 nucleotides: TGTGCCAGCAGGTGGGGCAATGAGCAGTACTTC.

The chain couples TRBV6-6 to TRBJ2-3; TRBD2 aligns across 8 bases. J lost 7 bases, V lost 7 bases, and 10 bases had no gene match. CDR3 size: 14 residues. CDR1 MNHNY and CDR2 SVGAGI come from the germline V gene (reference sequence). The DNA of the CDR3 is TGTGCCAGCATTAACCCGGGACTAGAAAATACGCAGTATTTT. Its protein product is CASINPGLENTQYF.